A selection of T cell receptor beta chains follows, all from one sample in a study of T cell changes during pregnancy in multiple sclerosis. Using immunoSEQ multiplex PCR, the repertoire was profiled, and TCRdb retains in-frame clones only, with some absent. The data contain some 37,000 clones, around 90% of them seen just once; the ten biggest clones take up 0.37%. The sample here was CD4+ T cells from peripheral blood mononuclear cells, taken after pregnancy. Receptors originate from a female donor in good health, enrolled as a control in a pregnancy study. CDR3s include the opening cysteine and the closing phenylalanine or tryptophan. Each record gives: D gene, V gene, clone size, CDR3 length, J gene, CDR3 DNA, CDR3 protein. The D gene is left open where the match is weak. Clone size is not always given. Where it is, it says once, few, many or a class for expanded clones.

NA	TRBV6-5	NA	14	TRBJ1-4	TGTGCCAGCAGTTACATCGCAACTAATGAAAAACTGTTTTTT	CASSYIATNEKLFF
NA	TRBV9	once	17	TRBJ1-6	TGTGCCAGCAGCGTAGAAGGGGCAGGGTACCATAATTCACCCCTCCACTTT	CASSVEGAGYHNSPLHF
NA	TRBV6-5	NA	14	TRBJ2-7	TGTGCCAGCAGTTACTCCCAGGGGACCTACGAGCAGTACTTC	CASSYSQGTYEQYF
TRBD2	TRBV11-2	once	18	TRBJ2-3	TGTGCCAGCAGCTTAAGTGCCGGGAGGGATTCCTTCACAGATACGCAGTATTTT	CASSLSAGRDSFTDTQYF
TRBD1	TRBV25-1	NA	11	TRBJ1-4	TGTGCCAGCAGGCAACAGGGGGGACTGTTTTTT	CASRQQGGLFF
TRBD2	TRBV10-2	NA	15	TRBJ2-1	TGCGCCAGCAGTGGGGTCAGCGGGGGTCCGGTTGAGCAGTTCTTC	CASSGVSGGPVEQFF
NA	TRBV14	NA	15	TRBJ2-3	TGTGCCAGCAGCCAAGATCGAGGACTCACAGATACGCAGTATTTT	CASSQDRGLTDTQYF
NA	TRBV30	NA	12	TRBJ1-1	TGTGCCTGGTCGGGACAGAACACTGAAGCTTTCTTT	CAWSGQNTEAFF
NA	TRBV30	NA	13	TRBJ2-7	TGTGCCTGGAGTCAGGGGCCGACCTACGAGCAGTACTTC	CAWSQGPTYEQYF
NA	TRBV5-1	NA	13	TRBJ2-3	TGCGCCAGCAGCATACAGGGGAGGGATACGCAGTATTTT	CASSIQGRDTQYF
TRBD2	TRBV19	NA	15	TRBJ2-1	TGTGCCAGTAAAACTGCCCACGGGAGGAGGGGTGAGCAGTTCTTC	CASKTAHGRRGEQFF
NA	TRBV19	NA	14	TRBJ1-4	TGTGCCAGTAGTATATCAGAACGTAATGAAAAACTGTTTTTT	CASSISERNEKLFF
NA	TRBV2	NA	15	TRBJ2-5	TGTGCCAGCAGTGAGGACGGGGGGCAGAAAGAGACCCAGTACTTC	CASSEDGGQKETQYF
NA	TRBV7-2	NA	15	TRBJ1-1	TGTGCCAGCAGCTTAGTGACGGGGACAAACACTGAAGCTTTCTTT	CASSLVTGTNTEAFF
TRBD2	TRBV6-5	NA	14	TRBJ2-5	TGTGCCAGCAGACTTAGCGGGGGCCAAGAGACCCAGTACTTC	CASRLSGGQETQYF
TRBD1	TRBV6-6	few	14	TRBJ1-1	TGTGCCAGCAGCCGAGGACAGGGGAACACTGAAGCTTTCTTT	CASSRGQGNTEAFF
TRBD2	TRBV19	NA	17	TRBJ2-7	TGTGCCACCACCCGAGGGGGACTAGCCGGGGACTCCTACGAGCAGTACTTC	CATTRGGLAGDSYEQYF
TRBD2	TRBV11-3	NA	20	TRBJ2-1	TGTGCCAGCAGCCCGCCCCCGGGACTAGCGGGGGATTTGGCCTACAATGAGCAGTTCTTC	CASSPPPGLAGDLAYNEQFF
NA	TRBV10-3	NA	13	TRBJ2-5	TGTGCCATCAGTGAGTCGCTAAAAGAGACCCAGTACTTC	CAISESLKETQYF
NA	TRBV5-1	NA	13	TRBJ2-7	TGCGCCAGCAGTCCGAACAGGTACTACGAGCAGTACTTC	CASSPNRYYEQYF
TRBD1	TRBV5-4	NA	16	TRBJ1-1	TGTGCCAGCAGCTTGGGGGGACAGGGGGTATGGACTGAAGCTTTCTTT	CASSLGGQGVWTEAFF